This TCR beta chain was profiled in a study of blood T cell repertoires in COVID-19. About the research overall: Researchers got acute and convalescent COVID-19 samples from the United States, Italy and Spain.

Germline loops: CDR1 MDHEN, CDR2 SYDVKM. This CDR3 region has 16 residues. V lost 3 bases and J lost 5; bases outside the gene matches: 7. In the original processing: Estimation of nucleated cell counts was performed using reference gene primer amplification. Clones were read by immunoSEQ multiplex PCR, and TCRdb kept only the in-frame ones, dropping some. D and trimming were read from the DNA, whereas the V and J calls and clone size are those reported in that table. The table includes around 130,000 clones, approximately 92% detected once. The TCR was taken from a man between 65 and 80 years old with active or convalescent COVID-19. The rearrangement links TRBV28 to TRBJ1-1, with 12 bases that match TRBD1. Specimen: peripheral blood. CDR3 sequence reads: CASSFRDRGLRTEAFF. CDR3 nucleotides: TGTGCCAGCAGTTTCCGGGACAGGGGGCTTCGGACTGAAGCTTTCTTT.